This T cell receptor beta chain emerged from a study of control samples from healthy donors and cancer patients. The CDR3 runs 14 residues. In germline, CDR1 is KGHSH, CDR2 LQKENI. Trimming cost V 3 bases and J 4 bases, with 12 bases left between them. Measured with immunoSEQ multiplex PCR; TCRdb has only the in-frame clones, and not every one. The data show roughly 81,000 clones, with 80% to 90% seen just once and 11% held by the top ten. This sequence was found in a man in his 60s with head and neck cancer. This rearrangement joins TRBV18 to TRBJ1-2; D remains unclear. Sequenced: PBMCs. CDR3 sequence reads: CASSPSEGPYGYTF. CDR3 nucleotides: TGTGCCAGCTCACCCAGTGAGGGTCCCTATGGCTACACCTTC.